This T cell receptor beta chain stems from a study of cytomegalovirus exposure and HLA in healthy donors. Regarding the study as a whole: TCR beta chains numbering about 160 were designated cytomegalovirus-associated. For most TCR beta V segments, an earlier analysis put the productive rate at about 87% or about 30% of the time.

The PCR contained 60 Vbeta and 13 Jbeta primers. Measured with immunoSEQ multiplex PCR; TCRdb has only the in-frame clones, and not every one. The data contain 190,000 or so clones, about 79% of them singletons. With respect to this clone: As yet, its antigen is unknown.

The sequencing input was PBMCs. This receptor was obtained from a boy younger than 10 in good health and CMV-seronegative.

The CDR3 DNA follows: TGTGCCAGAAGCTTGGCATGCAGGGGGCAGGGACTCACGCAAGAGACCCAGTACTTC. Translated: CARSLACRGQGLTQETQYF. The chain recombines TRBV5-3 with TRBJ2-5; 8 bases match TRBD1. TRBV5-3 is recorded as an ORF, its role being uncertain. With 0 bases clipped from V and 2 bases from J, the junction kept 15 bases outside the gene matches. The CDR3 runs 19 residues.